The 13 T cell receptor beta chains below all came from one sample that was sequenced in a study of T cell clonality in common variable immunodeficiency. The assay was immunoSEQ multiplex PCR, and TCRdb's table has in-frame clones only and misses some. Singletons are absent from the sample, which has approximately 81,000 clones. Sequenced material: peripheral blood mononuclear cells. The receptor set was obtained from a person aged 18 to 70 in good health.

At least ten counts were recorded for this clone. Read coverage stops 3 residues before the CDR3 terminus; the germline J gene supplies the remainder. The rearrangement uses TRBV5-4 and TRBJ1-2; 7 nucleotides match TRBD1. This CDR3 is built from 15 residues. The ends lost 4 bases at V and 3 bases at J; junction bases unmatched: 9. Germline assignment: CDR1 SGHNT and CDR2 YYREEE (reference sequence). Partial CDR3 DNA: TGTGCCAGCAGCCCCCGACAGGGAAATTACTATGGC. Translated: CASSPRQGNYYG. The CDR3 in full is CASSPRQGNYYGYTF.

This clone was detected ten times or more. The read ends 3 residues shy of where the CDR3 ends; the end is completed using the germline J gene. V usage is TRBV18 and J usage is TRBJ2-6, with a weak D call TRBD2 (6 bases). The CDR3 is 16 amino acids. Germline V lookup: CDR1 KGHSH, CDR2 LQKENI. Trimming removed 1 base at V and 0 bases at J, with 7 bases between. The covered CDR3 bases are TGTGCCAGCTCACCACGGGGGGTCTCTGGGGCCAACGTC. Translation: CASSPRGVSGANV. The entire CDR3 protein reads CASSPRGVSGANVLTF.

This clone was seen at least ten times. The read ends 3 residues early relative to the CDR3; the germline J gene fills the gap. The chain employs TRBV20-1 and TRBJ2-5; the D gene is possibly TRBD1 (6 bases). Trimming took 1 base from V and 7 from J, leaving 19 bases between them. In germline, CDR1 is DFQATT, CDR2 SNEGSKA (reference sequence). The CDR3 sequence is 15 residues long. Incomplete CDR3 DNA: TGCAGTGCTAGAGGAACAGGGCCTTCTCACGGGACC. This encodes CSARGTGPSHGT. The whole CDR3 reads CSARGTGPSHGTQYF.

This clone was detected ten times or more. The CDR3 end falls 3 residues outside the read, so it is completed with the germline J gene. V is TRBV30 and J is TRBJ1-3; no clear D gene. Germline loops: CDR1 GTSNPN, CDR2 SVGIG (reference sequence). The CDR3 loop spans 15 amino acids. CDR3 DNA (partial): TGTGCTGAACAAAAAAGGTCTGCATCGGGAAACACC. It is translated as CAEQKRSASGNT. The complete CDR3 protein is CAEQKRSASGNTIYF. Full variable domain (remainder filled in from reference TRBV30 and TRBJ1-3): SQTIHQWPATLVQPVGSPLSLECTVEGTSNPNLYWYRQAAGRGLQLLFYSVGIGQISSEVPQNLSASRPQDRQFILSSKKLLLSDSGFYLCAEQKRSASGNTIYFGEGSWLTVV.

Many counts were recorded for this clone. The read ends 3 residues shy of where the CDR3 ends; the end is completed using the germline J gene. The rearrangement joins TRBV7-2 to TRBJ2-3; perhaps TRBD1 as D (7 bases). The ends were cut back, 4 bases at V and 2 bases at J, with 13 bases in the middle. From germline, CDR1 is SGHTA and CDR2 FQGNSA. This CDR3 is built from 15 residues. CDR3 DNA (partial): TGTGCCAGCAGCTCCAGGGGGGAAGACACAGATACG. It is translated as CASSSRGEDTDT. The CDR3 in its entirety is CASSSRGEDTDTQYF.

This clone was observed many times. Read sequence stops 3 residues before the CDR3 end, and the germline J gene provides the missing end. The V call is TRBV20-1, the J call TRBJ1-6, with D possibly being TRBD1 (6 bases). The CDR3 runs 12 residues. CDR1 is DFQATT, CDR2 SNEGSKA, per germline (reference sequence). Trimming removed 6 bases from V and 10 bases from J, with 13 bases in between. The part of the CDR3 DNA that was read is TGCAGTGCAATGACAGGCAACTCACCC. Its translation is CSAMTGNSP. In full, the CDR3 reads CSAMTGNSPLHF.

This clone was detected ten times or more. The CDR3 extends 3 residues past the end of the read, so its final part is completed from the germline J gene. This rearrangement joins TRBV19 to TRBJ2-7; TRBD2 aligns across 11 bases. In germline, CDR1 is LNHDA, CDR2 SQIVND (reference sequence). Trimming took 3 bases from V and 1 from J; bases not matched to a gene: 8. The CDR3 is 17 residues long. The CDR3 is CASSMGAIAGGSYEQYF. The part of the CDR3 DNA that was read is TGTGCCAGTAGTATGGGGGCCATAGCGGGAGGGTCCTACGAG.

This clone was seen at least ten times. The read ends 3 residues shy of where the CDR3 ends; the end is completed using the germline J gene. The chain carries TRBV6-2 or TRBV6-3 and TRBJ2-5; D gene unclear. The V end lost 4 bases, the J end lost 4 bases, and 10 bases lay between the germline ends. Germline V gene sequence: CDR1 MNHEY, CDR2 SVGEGT. There are 13 residues in the CDR3. The covered CDR3 bases are TGTGCCAGCAGTTTTGGGCAGGTAGAGACC. Its protein is CASSFGQVET. The entire CDR3 reads CASSFGQVETQYF.

This clone was observed at least ten times. The read ends 3 residues early relative to the CDR3; the germline J gene fills the gap. The chain carries TRBV7-9 and TRBJ1-5, with no clear D. V shed 1 base and J shed 1 base, with 5 bases lying between them. Germline lookup yields CDR1 SEHNR and CDR2 FQNEAQ (reference sequence). The CDR3 loop spans 14 amino acids. The DNA read from the CDR3 is TGTGCCAGCAGCTTAGGGGCGAGCAATCAGCCC. This gives the protein CASSLGASNQP. The full CDR3 sequence reads CASSLGASNQPQHF.

This clone was seen repeatedly, ten times or more. The DNA ends 3 residues before the CDR3 does, and the rest of the CDR3 is filled in from the germline J gene. The rearrangement links TRBV10-1 to TRBJ2-1, with D possibly TRBD1 on 6 matching bases. V lost 6 bases and J 9 bases, leaving 18 bases between the germline ends. There are 14 residues in the CDR3. In germline, CDR1 is WNHNN, CDR2 SYGVQD (reference sequence). The DNA read from the CDR3 is TGCGCCAGCAGATGGAGCCACAGGGAGCCTGAG. It specifies CASRWSHREPE. The whole CDR3 sequence is CASRWSHREPEQFF.

In this sample, this clone turned up many times. The CDR3 extends 3 residues past the end of the read, so its final part is completed from the germline J gene. The chain combines TRBV11-2 with TRBJ2-3; 8 nucleotides agree with TRBD1. V gave up 7 bases and J gave up 4 bases; unmatched junction bases: 4. Per the germline V gene, CDR1 is SGHAT and CDR2 is FQNNGV. The CDR3 totals 13 residues. The CDR3 loop reads CASTRTGSDTQYF. CDR3 bases read: TGTGCCAGCACACGGACAGGGTCAGATACG. The whole variable domain, remainder taken from reference TRBV11-2 and TRBJ2-3, is EAGVAQSPRYKIIEKRQSVAFWCNPISGHATLYWYQQILGQGPKLLIQFQNNGVVDDSQLPKDRFSAERLKGVDSTLKIQPAKLEDSAVYLCASTRTGSDTQYFGPGTRLTVL.

This clone showed up many times. With the read ending 3 residues before the CDR3 end, the germline J gene is used to fill in that end. The chain has TRBV2 and TRBJ1-2; tentatively, D is TRBD1 (5 bases). The CDR3 has 15 residues. In germline, CDR1 is SNHLY, CDR2 FYNNEI. The germline V and J ends were trimmed by 6 bases and 0 bases, with 14 bases remaining between them. The CDR3 protein is CASRQPTDPNYGYTF. The covered CDR3 bases are TGTGCCAGCAGGCAACCGACAGATCCTAACTATGGC.

This clone was observed many times. The sequenced part of the CDR3 DNA is TGTGCCAGCAGTTACTCGGACTGGACCACCTACGAG. Amino acids: CASSYSDWTTYE. The complete CDR3 sequence is CASSYSDWTTYEQYF. The genes are TRBV6-2 or TRBV6-3 and TRBJ2-7; a possible D gene is TRBD2 (5 bases). The read comes to an end 3 residues before the CDR3 does, leaving the germline J gene to fill in the end. From germline, CDR1 is MNHEY and CDR2 SVGEGT. The CDR3 is 15 residues long. Trimming took 0 bases from V and 2 from J, leaving 11 bases between them.